The rows below give T cell receptor beta chains drawn from one sample of a study of T cells in Graves' hyperthyroidism and ophthalmopathy. TCRdb re-called the multiplex PCR reads with MiXCR, one entry per CDR3 protein. The sample consists of 300,000 to 450,000 distinct CDR3 sequences, around 16% of them appearing once. The sequencing input was blood. The receptors here all came from a woman aged 18-35 years with Graves' hyperthyroidism that later progressed to Graves' ophthalmopathy. The CDR3 runs from the conserved cysteine through the conserved F or W. A D gene is named only where the DNA matches it firmly. Some rows have no size entry. The others give once, few or many, or a class for an expanded clone.

j_gene: TRBJ2-6
v_gene: TRBV12-3/TRBV12-4
abundance: -
d_gene: -
CDR3nt: TGTGCCAGCAGGGGGCCTGGGGCCAACGTCCTGACTTTC
CDR3aa: CASRGPGANVLTF

j_gene: TRBJ1-4
v_gene: TRBV6-1
abundance: few
d_gene: TRBD1
CDR3nt: TGTGCCAGCAGTGTCCAGACAGGGGGCTTCTTGGCAACTAATGAAAAACTGTTTTTT
CDR3aa: CASSVQTGGFLATNEKLFF

j_gene: TRBJ1-3
v_gene: TRBV7-2
abundance: -
d_gene: TRBD1
CDR3nt: TGTGCCAGCAGCTCAACACGGACAGGGAGGGGAAACACCATATATTTT
CDR3aa: CASSSTRTGRGNTIYF

j_gene: TRBJ1-5
v_gene: TRBV19
abundance: -
d_gene: -
CDR3nt: TGTGCCAGTAGTATGGGGCGCCGGGAAGGGCCCCAGCATTTT
CDR3aa: CASSMGRREGPQHF

j_gene: TRBJ2-7
v_gene: TRBV29-1
abundance: -
d_gene: -
CDR3nt: TGCAGCGTGTCTCAGGGAGGAAACTACGAGCAGTACTTC
CDR3aa: CSVSQGGNYEQYF

j_gene: TRBJ1-2
v_gene: TRBV6-1
abundance: many
d_gene: -
CDR3nt: TGTGCCAGCAGAGCCGACAGAGTAAACTATGGCTACACCTTC
CDR3aa: CASRADRVNYGYTF

j_gene: TRBJ1-2
v_gene: TRBV12-3/TRBV12-4
abundance: many
d_gene: -
CDR3nt: TGTGCCAGCAGTTTCGGTTTCGACGAAAACTATGGCTACACCTTC
CDR3aa: CASSFGFDENYGYTF

j_gene: TRBJ1-2
v_gene: TRBV2
abundance: many
d_gene: -
CDR3nt: TGTGCCAGCACCCCCGGAGGATACGATGGCTACACCTTC
CDR3aa: CASTPGGYDGYTF

j_gene: TRBJ1-1
v_gene: TRBV29-1
abundance: many
d_gene: -
CDR3nt: TGCAGCGTAGACAGGTGGAACACTGAAGCTTTCTTT
CDR3aa: CSVDRWNTEAFF

j_gene: TRBJ2-7
v_gene: TRBV27
abundance: many
d_gene: -
CDR3nt: TGTGCCAGCAGTCCCCGATCCTTTGCCTACGAGCAGTACTTC
CDR3aa: CASSPRSFAYEQYF

j_gene: TRBJ1-5
v_gene: TRBV7-9
abundance: many
d_gene: -
CDR3nt: TGTGCCAGCAGCTTAGGGACCAGTCAGCCCCAGCATTTT
CDR3aa: CASSLGTSQPQHF

j_gene: TRBJ1-5
v_gene: TRBV24-1
abundance: -
d_gene: -
CDR3nt: TGTGCCACCAGTGATTCGACAGGGCCCCAGCATTTT
CDR3aa: CATSDSTGPQHF

j_gene: TRBJ2-1
v_gene: TRBV4-1
abundance: few
d_gene: -
CDR3nt: TGCGCCAGCAGCCCGTTGTTACTAGCCAATGAGCAGTTCTTC
CDR3aa: CASSPLLLANEQFF

j_gene: TRBJ2-5
v_gene: TRBV7-2
abundance: many
d_gene: TRBD2
CDR3nt: TGTGCCAGCAGCTTCCCAGGGACTAGCGGGAGTGGGGAGACCCAGTACTTC
CDR3aa: CASSFPGTSGSGETQYF

j_gene: TRBJ2-5
v_gene: TRBV7-2
abundance: few
d_gene: -
CDR3nt: TGTGCCAGCAGCTTTGAGCCCAGAGAGACCCAGTACTTC
CDR3aa: CASSFEPRETQYF

j_gene: TRBJ2-1
v_gene: TRBV6-5
abundance: -
d_gene: TRBD2
CDR3nt: TGTGCCAGCAGTTACTTCCTAACTAGCGAGAGCTCCTACAATGAGCAGTTCTTC
CDR3aa: CASSYFLTSESSYNEQFF

j_gene: TRBJ1-5
v_gene: TRBV4-3
abundance: -
d_gene: -
CDR3nt: TGCGCCAGCAGCCAAGATTTAATTCATTCCCGGGACATACCTTTTGCAAATCAGCCCCAGCATTTT
CDR3aa: CASSQDLIHSRDIPFANQPQHF

j_gene: TRBJ1-2
v_gene: TRBV30
abundance: many
d_gene: TRBD1
CDR3nt: TGTGCCTGGGGTCAGGGGGCGAATTATGGCTACACCTTC
CDR3aa: CAWGQGANYGYTF

j_gene: TRBJ2-2
v_gene: TRBV29-1
abundance: few
d_gene: TRBD2
CDR3nt: TGCAGCGCCGTGGGACTAGCGGGAGGGCCTCCCGGGGAGCTGTTTTTT
CDR3aa: CSAVGLAGGPPGELFF

j_gene: TRBJ2-1
v_gene: TRBV14
abundance: -
d_gene: TRBD2
CDR3nt: TGTGCCAGCAGCCAAGATTACCCGAAGGGCGGGAGGGCCAATGAGCAGTTCTTC
CDR3aa: CASSQDYPKGGRANEQFF

j_gene: TRBJ2-7
v_gene: TRBV7-9
abundance: -
d_gene: TRBD2
CDR3nt: TGTGCCAGCAGCCCGGGGTTAGGGACTAGCGGGAGTCAACTCTCCTACGAGCAGTACTTC
CDR3aa: CASSPGLGTSGSQLSYEQYF

j_gene: TRBJ1-5
v_gene: TRBV4-3
abundance: -
d_gene: TRBD1
CDR3nt: TGCGCCAGCAGCCAAGATCCGTGGGACAGGGGGCTTGGTCAGCCCCAGCATTTT
CDR3aa: CASSQDPWDRGLGQPQHF

j_gene: TRBJ2-1
v_gene: TRBV15
abundance: -
d_gene: TRBD1
CDR3nt: TGTGCCACCAGCAGAGTTAGGGGACAGGCATCCTGCAATGAGCAGTTCTTC
CDR3aa: CATSRVRGQASCNEQFF

j_gene: TRBJ1-1
v_gene: TRBV12-3/TRBV12-4
abundance: many
d_gene: -
CDR3nt: TGTGCCAGCAGGCCAAACAGGGTAACTGAAGCTTTCTTT
CDR3aa: CASRPNRVTEAFF

j_gene: TRBJ2-7
v_gene: TRBV4-2
abundance: -
d_gene: TRBD2
CDR3nt: TGTGCCAGCAGCCAAGTTAGCGGACTAGCGTACGACTCCTACGAGCAGTACTTC
CDR3aa: CASSQVSGLAYDSYEQYF

j_gene: TRBJ2-7
v_gene: TRBV7-9
abundance: few
d_gene: -
CDR3nt: TGTGCCAGCAGCTCCTCCCCTGGCGGATACGAGCAGTACTTC
CDR3aa: CASSSSPGGYEQYF

j_gene: TRBJ2-1
v_gene: TRBV3-1
abundance: few
d_gene: TRBD2
CDR3nt: TGTGCCAGCAGCCCACAGCTGGCGGGAGGGCTCAATGAGCAGTTCTTC
CDR3aa: CASSPQLAGGLNEQFF

j_gene: TRBJ1-2
v_gene: TRBV6-1
abundance: many
d_gene: TRBD1
CDR3nt: TGTGCCAGCAGCGCGACAGGGGAAGGCTACACCTTC
CDR3aa: CASSATGEGYTF

j_gene: TRBJ1-2
v_gene: TRBV28
abundance: many
d_gene: TRBD1
CDR3nt: TGTGCCAGCAAAGTCTCACGGGACAGGGACAATGGCTACACCTTC
CDR3aa: CASKVSRDRDNGYTF

j_gene: TRBJ2-7
v_gene: TRBV27
abundance: many
d_gene: TRBD1
CDR3nt: TGTGCCAGCAGTTCTCGGACAGGGGGCTTCGAGCAGTACTTC
CDR3aa: CASSSRTGGFEQYF

j_gene: TRBJ1-2
v_gene: TRBV28
abundance: many
d_gene: TRBD1
CDR3nt: TGTGCCAGCAGTTTTCCCGGGACAGGGATCTATGGCTACACCTTC
CDR3aa: CASSFPGTGIYGYTF

j_gene: TRBJ2-5
v_gene: TRBV7-3
abundance: few
d_gene: -
CDR3nt: TGTGCCAGCAGCTTATATAAGGCAGAGCCAGACCAAGAGACCCAGTACTTC
CDR3aa: CASSLYKAEPDQETQYF

j_gene: TRBJ2-7
v_gene: TRBV20-1
abundance: -
d_gene: -
CDR3nt: TGCAGTGCGATTCACTACGAGCATTACTTC
CDR3aa: CSAIHYEHYF

j_gene: TRBJ2-5
v_gene: TRBV28
abundance: few
d_gene: TRBD2
CDR3nt: TGTGCCAGCACCCGGGGGGTTAGGAGAGAGACCCAGTACTTC
CDR3aa: CASTRGVRRETQYF

j_gene: TRBJ2-6
v_gene: TRBV6-1
abundance: few
d_gene: -
CDR3nt: TGTGCCAGCACCAGATACGGAACCGACTCTGGGACCAACGTCCTGACTTTC
CDR3aa: CASTRYGTDSGTNVLTF

j_gene: TRBJ1-5
v_gene: TRBV20-1
abundance: many
d_gene: -
CDR3nt: TGCAGTGCTAGAGAGAGGAGACAGGTCCTTTATCAGCCCCAGCATTTT
CDR3aa: CSARERRQVLYQPQHF

j_gene: TRBJ1-2
v_gene: TRBV30
abundance: many
d_gene: TRBD1
CDR3nt: TGTGCCTGGAGTCCCTCAGGAGGGACAGGGGACTTCGATGGCTACACCTTC
CDR3aa: CAWSPSGGTGDFDGYTF

j_gene: TRBJ1-6
v_gene: TRBV3-1
abundance: -
d_gene: -
CDR3nt: TGTGCCAGCAGCCAAACAGGGTTTAATTCACCCCTCCACTTT
CDR3aa: CASSQTGFNSPLHF

j_gene: TRBJ2-2
v_gene: TRBV28
abundance: -
d_gene: -
CDR3nt: TGTGCCAGCAGCTTTACAGGGTCCGGCGGGGAGCTGTTTTTT
CDR3aa: CASSFTGSGGELFF

j_gene: TRBJ1-6
v_gene: TRBV20-1
abundance: -
d_gene: -
CDR3nt: TGCAGCCGGGGGGGCAATTCACCCCTCCACTTT
CDR3aa: CSRGGNSPLHF